A single sample gave rise to the 25 T cell receptor beta chains below, sequenced in a study of control samples from healthy donors and cancer patients. The protocol was immunoSEQ multiplex PCR, while the TCRdb copy is restricted to in-frame clones and leaves out a portion. The sample shows over 150,000 clones, roughly 94% of them seen only once. The specimen sequenced was PBMCs. The receptor set was obtained from a man aged 55 to 70 with colorectal cancer.

The CDR3 here is CASSLVPSGANVLTF. The CDR3 bases are TGTGCCAGCAGCTTAGTTCCATCTGGGGCCAACGTCCTGACTTTC. The chain recombines TRBV7-9 with TRBJ2-6; D not resolved. The V and J ends lost 1 base and 1 base respectively, with 5 bases between them. There are 15 residues in the CDR3. Germline V gives CDR1 SEHNR, CDR2 FQNEAQ (reference sequence).

The CDR3 sequence is CASSQPSAGGRDEQFF. The CDR3 DNA sequence: TGCGCCAGCAGCCAACCCTCCGCGGGGGGGCGAGATGAGCAGTTCTTC. V and J are TRBV4-1 and TRBJ2-1; TRBD2 agrees at 9 bases. Trimming cost V 2 bases and J 8 bases; bases outside gene matches: 10. Germline V gives CDR1 MGHRA, CDR2 YSYEKL. The CDR3 is 16 amino acids.

J is TRBJ1-3 and V is TRBV3-1 (or the pseudogene TRBV3-2); no firm D call. The CDR3 totals 15 residues. V gave up 4 bases and J gave up 4 bases, with 14 bases separating them. Per the germline V gene, CDR1 is LGHDT and CDR2 is YNNKEL (reference sequence). CDR3 protein: CASSPLGVSGNTIYF. CDR3 in DNA: TGTGCCAGCAGCCCCCTCGGGGTGTCGGGAAACACCATATATTTT.

The chain links TRBV6-1 to TRBJ1-5; TRBD1 is a possible D gene (6 bases). The germline V gene has CDR1 MNHNS and CDR2 SASEGT. V was shortened by 4 bases and J by 0 bases, with 19 bases between the two germline ends. The length of the CDR3 is 18 residues. The CDR3 reads CASSGIALRTDSNQPQHF. CDR3 DNA: TGTGCCAGCAGTGGAATTGCCTTACGGACAGATAGCAATCAGCCCCAGCATTTT.

The J gene is TRBJ2-2, the V gene TRBV18, with 7 nucleotides matching TRBD2. With V trimmed by 0 bases and J by 5 bases, 6 bases remained unmatched. The CDR3 consists of 16 residues. Germline-derived CDR1 and CDR2 are KGHSH and LQKENI. The CDR3 region has the DNA TGTGCCAGCTCACCACCTAGCGGGCGGTCTACCGGGGAGCTGTTTTTT. This encodes CASSPPSGRSTGELFF.

This clone was picked up one time. This chain connects TRBV11-3 to TRBJ1-2, with D unclear. The CDR3 runs 15 residues. Germline CDR1 SGHNT, CDR2 YENEEA. Trimming left V 3 bases short and J 4 bases short, with 15 bases between. The CDR3 DNA follows: TGTGCCAGCAGCTTCCCACGACTCAGGTGCTATGGCTACACCTTC. Amino acid sequence: CASSFPRLRCYGYTF.

The V gene is TRBV11-2, the J gene TRBJ2-5; D is perhaps TRBD1 (6 bases). V dropped 4 bases and J dropped 2 bases, with 8 bases sitting between them. Germline CDR1 and CDR2: SGHAT and FQNNGV. This CDR3 region has 13 residues. The chain's CDR3 is CASSSQGQETQYF. The CDR3 bases are TGTGCCAGCAGCTCACAGGGACAAGAGACCCAGTACTTC.

The V gene is TRBV9, the J gene TRBJ1-4; D ambiguous. The V and J ends lost 0 bases and 4 bases respectively, with 7 bases between them. The CDR3 has 14 residues. Per the germline V gene, CDR1 is SGDLS and CDR2 is YYNGEE. For the CDR3, the DNA is TGTGCCAGCAGCGTAGTTCCGGGTAATGAAAAACTGTTTTTT. The encoded protein is CASSVVPGNEKLFF.

This chain uses TRBV18 with TRBJ1-1, with D possibly matching TRBD1 (5 bases). V lost 3 bases to trimming and J lost 1 base, with 6 bases between them. Germline V gives CDR1 KGHSH, CDR2 LQKENI. The CDR3 totals 13 residues. The CDR3 coding sequence is TGTGCCAGCTCACCGACAGAGAACACTGAAGCTTTCTTT. Encoded protein: CASSPTENTEAFF.

V is TRBV6-2 or TRBV6-3 and J is TRBJ1-2, with a possible D match to TRBD1 (6 bases). This CDR3 has 13 amino acids. Trimming took 5 bases from V and 4 from J, leaving 11 bases between them. Per the germline V gene, CDR1 is MNHEY and CDR2 is SVGEGT. The CDR3 DNA follows: TGTGCCAGCAGTACGACAGGACTCTATGGCTACACCTTC. Amino acids: CASSTTGLYGYTF.

This rearrangement joins TRBV7-2 to TRBJ2-3, with D tentatively TRBD2 (5 bases). The V and J ends lost 1 base and 1 base respectively, with 15 bases between them. In germline, CDR1 is SGHTA, CDR2 FQGNSA. The CDR3 length is 17 residues. The CDR3 coding sequence is TGTGCCAGCAGCTTAGTTCGGGGTTCCTGGGGCACAGATACGCAGTATTTT. The encoded protein is CASSLVRGSWGTDTQYF.

The chain has TRBV6-1 and TRBJ1-2; no reliable D call. Germline loops: CDR1 MNHNS, CDR2 SASEGT. Trimming took off 3 bases at V and 1 base at J, with 0 bases between the two ends. CDR3 size: 11 residues. The CDR3 spells CASSDNYGYTF. CDR3 DNA: TGTGCCAGCAGTGATAACTATGGCTACACCTTC.

The gene calls are TRBV2 and TRBJ1-5; no definite D call. The V gene's germline CDR1 is SNHLY and CDR2 FYNNEI. The CDR3 covers 13 residues. V shed 1 base and J shed 6 bases, with 7 bases lying between them. This CDR3 is CASSEDVAQPQHF. CDR3 sequence (DNA): TGTGCCAGCAGTGAAGATGTAGCTCAGCCCCAGCATTTT.

This chain links TRBV27 with TRBJ2-5, with 8 bases aligning to TRBD1. CDR1 is MNHEY, CDR2 SMNVEV, per germline (reference sequence). This CDR3 has 16 residues. Unmatched junction bases numbered 5, after V lost 0 bases and J lost 2 bases. In DNA, the CDR3 is TGTGCCAGCAGTTTATCGAGGACAGGGAGACAAGAGACCCAGTACTTC. Its protein product is CASSLSRTGRQETQYF.

V usage is TRBV30 and J usage is TRBJ2-7; D possibly uses TRBD1 or TRBD2 (5 bases each). The germline V gene encodes CDR1 GTSNPN and CDR2 SVGIG (reference sequence). The CDR3 covers 13 residues. Deletions cut 8 bases from V and 2 bases from J, with 16 bases between. CDR3 sequence (DNA): TGTGCCGCGGTCGGGACGGATACCTACGAGCAGTACTTC. Its protein is CAAVGTDTYEQYF.

This chain links TRBV18 with TRBJ2-1; the match to TRBD2 covers 9 bases. The CDR3 is 14 residues long. CDR1 is KGHSH, CDR2 LQKENI, per germline. Trimming removed 3 bases from V and 6 bases from J; junction bases left unmatched: 3. The CDR3 nucleotides are TGTGCCAGCTCACCGGCGGGGGGGCGCAATGAGCAGTTCTTC. Translation: CASSPAGGRNEQFF.

The rearrangement joins TRBV9 to TRBJ1-1; D might be TRBD1 (5 bases). This CDR3 contains 16 residues. The V end lost 3 bases, the J end lost 5 bases, and 20 bases lay between the germline ends. The V gene's germline CDR1 is SGDLS and CDR2 YYNGEE. DNA for the CDR3: TGTGCCAGCAGCGCAGGGTCTTACCAAGGTAGTACTGAAGCTTTCTTT. Its protein is CASSAGSYQGSTEAFF.

The rearrangement uses TRBV6-5 and TRBJ2-3, with D maybe TRBD2 (6 bases). The CDR3 is made up of 15 amino acids. The V end was cut by 5 bases, the J end by 9 bases, with 21 bases between. Germline values: CDR1 MNHEY, CDR2 SVGAGI. The CDR3 sequence: CASSTGEVLVGTQYF. CDR3 nucleotide sequence: TGTGCCAGCAGTACCGGGGAGGTTCTAGTTGGCACGCAGTATTTT.

The table lists this clone with a count of one. This chain uses TRBV11-1 with TRBJ2-5, with 10 bases lining up with TRBD2. This CDR3 contains 13 residues. The J segment lost 5 bases and the V segment lost 6 bases, leaving 3 bases of the junction unmatched. Germline CDR1 is SGHAT and CDR2 is FQDESV (reference sequence). The CDR3: CASRLTSGETQYF. For the CDR3, the DNA is TGTGCCAGCAGACTGACTAGCGGGGAGACCCAGTACTTC.

The rearrangement joins TRBV3-1 (or the pseudogene TRBV3-2) to TRBJ2-7; 9 nucleotides agree with TRBD1. This CDR3 contains 15 residues. The J segment lost 2 bases and the V segment lost 6 bases, leaving 8 bases of the junction unmatched. Per the germline V gene, CDR1 is LGHDT and CDR2 is YNNKEL (reference sequence). Here the CDR3 reads CASSGSGTGTYEQYF. CDR3 bases: TGTGCCAGCAGTGGCTCCGGGACAGGGACCTACGAGCAGTACTTC.

The CDR3 here is CASSLAGATTYEQYF. The DNA for the CDR3 is TGTGCCAGCAGCTTAGCGGGGGCAACAACCTACGAGCAGTACTTC. The rearrangement joins TRBV11-2 to TRBJ2-7; TRBD1 or TRBD2 may be the D gene (6 bases each). Per germline, CDR1 SGHAT and CDR2 FQNNGV. Trimming took off 1 base at V and 2 bases at J, with 12 bases between the two ends. The CDR3 covers 15 residues.

This chain links TRBV24-1 with TRBJ2-3, with D uncertain. This CDR3 spans 12 amino acids. Germline V CDR1 and CDR2: KGHDR, SFDVKD. Trimming pared 6 bases from V and 4 bases from J, leaving 7 bases between. The CDR3 region is CATSSEADTQYF. In nucleotides, the CDR3 is TGTGCCACCAGTTCTGAAGCAGATACGCAGTATTTT.

The V call is TRBV28, the J call TRBJ1-1, with a tentative D call TRBD1 (6 bases). The CDR3 spans 13 residues. Per the germline V gene, CDR1 is MDHEN and CDR2 is SYDVKM. V was trimmed by 8 bases and J by 1 base, leaving 11 bases between them. The CDR3 sequence is CASVTGWNTEAFF. The DNA of the CDR3 is TGTGCCAGCGTAACAGGGTGGAACACTGAAGCTTTCTTT.

The J gene is TRBJ1-1, the V gene TRBV3-1 (or the pseudogene TRBV3-2), with D tentatively TRBD1 (6 bases). Germline lookup yields CDR1 LGHDT and CDR2 YNNKEL (reference sequence). Trimming cost V 4 bases and J 2 bases, with 8 bases left between them. The CDR3 runs to 13 residues. This CDR3 is CASSPQGNTEAFF. The CDR3 coding sequence is TGTGCCAGCAGCCCACAGGGAAACACTGAAGCTTTCTTT.

The V and J genes are TRBV24-1 and TRBJ2-3; maybe TRBD2 (6 bases). This CDR3 region has 16 residues. V was shortened by 3 bases and J by 1 base, with 13 bases between the two germline ends. Germline V gives CDR1 KGHDR, CDR2 SFDVKD. The CDR3 region has the DNA TGTGCCACCAGTGATCTGGCGGGGACCCGCACAGATACGCAGTATTTT. This sequence encodes CATSDLAGTRTDTQYF.